This entry is about one TCR beta chain. The antigen it binds to is not known. There are no base qualities to consult, and no much larger clone falls within one base. Patients with autoimmune disease history or receiving systemic immunosuppression were excluded from the trial. Peripheral blood for TCR sequencing was collected from all dose cohorts at baseline, on cycle 4 day 1, and on cycle 7 day 1. Samples were obtained from an open-label, multicenter, first-in-human phase I dose-escalation trial of ivuxolimab. Adults with locally advanced or metastatic melanoma, renal cell carcinoma, hepatocellular carcinoma or head and neck squamous cell carcinoma were enrolled in the trial. CD4+ and CD8+ T cells were sorted separately from peripheral blood before TCR sequencing. From its cysteine to its phenylalanine, the CDR3 spans 17 amino acids. CDR3 DNA only is kept here, 51 bases in frame from base 1. The germline V gene (reference sequence) sets CDR1 to MNHEY and CDR2 to SMNVEV. Trimming removed 6 bases from V and 1 base from J; the gene matches leave 8 bases unexplained.

This record belongs to a study of OX40 agonist ivuxolimab in advanced cancers. General notes on the study: The costimulatory receptor OX40 (CD134) was targeted by ivuxolimab, a fully human IgG2 agonistic monoclonal antibody. The paper covers the monotherapy dose-escalation part of the phase I ivuxolimab trial, which included N of about 50 patients. In the dose-escalation cohort, 82.7% of patients were male, and the mean age was roughly 60 years with a range of about 20 to 80. Patients were allowed to have had prior anti-PD-1, anti-PD-L1 or anti-CTLA-4 therapy, and 30% to 50% of the dose-escalation patients had previously received checkpoint inhibitors. Peripheral TCRbeta sequencing aimed to test whether ivuxolimab altered TCR sequence diversity and caused clonal T-cell expansion. Intravenous ivuxolimab was administered to patients every 2 weeks at six dose levels: 0.01, 0.1, 0.3, 1.5, 3 and 10 mg/kg. Among the 50 to 55 dose-escalation patients, about 20 had hepatocellular carcinoma, approximately 15 melanoma, 9 renal cell carcinoma and 9 head and neck cancer. Partial responses occurred in three dose-escalation patients, of whom one had hepatocellular carcinoma and two had cutaneous melanoma. Results the study describes overall, beyond this receptor: Low levels of normalized T-cell clonal expansion were also shown by some nonresponding patients. In partial responders in the 0.1-3.0 mg/kg groups, normalized peripheral clonal expansion was found to be among the lowest, especially among CD8+ T cells. At doses from 0.1 to 3.0 mg/kg, clonal expansion was seen in both CD4+ and CD8+ blood T cells between baseline and week 6. After ivuxolimab, CD8+ T cells had more expanded clones than CD4+ T cells on average. The antigen specificity of the peripheral T cells that underwent clonal expansion was not determined.

To sequence the TCRbeta CDR3 region, genomic DNA was isolated from the sorted cells. The immunoSEQ Assay was used for sequencing of TCRbeta CDR3 regions. TCRdb re-hosts the immuneACCESS table, in-frame sequences only. Its copies lack some clones; in the studies checked, an unresolved V gene accounts for under half of them, and the cause for the rest is not known. This sample lists about 69,000 clones; around 87% were detected once. The top ten constitute over 9.5% of the sample. This chain joins TRBV27 to TRBJ2-1, with 11 bases matching TRBD2. The sequencing used CD4+ or CD8+ T cells sorted from blood, collected in a trial of the OX40 agonist ivuxolimab. This clonotype was obtained from an adult with an advanced solid tumor such as melanoma, head and neck, liver or kidney cancer. CDR3 loop: CASRTTSGVSSYNEQFF. The sequenced DNA is TGTGCCAGCAGGACGACTAGCGGGGTATCGTCCTACAATGAGCAGTTCTTC.